This T cell receptor beta chain was recorded in a study of T cells in Graves' hyperthyroidism and ophthalmopathy. At the level of the study: Peripheral blood was collected at initial diagnosis, before any treatment.

Notes on this clonotype: The target antigen is unknown.

With 6 bases clipped from V and 8 bases from J, the junction kept 8 bases outside the gene matches. This CDR3 has 14 amino acids. Study-level results: The model predicted ophthalmopathy a median 6.5 months before onset.

Amplification of TCR beta CDR3 regions was performed using RNA transcripts as template. HTBI primers were employed in a first-round RT-PCR of the TCR CDR3. One entry per CDR3 protein results from TCRdb running MiXCR on the multiplex PCR reads. The sample carries under 700,000 distinct CDR3 sequences, around 15% recorded once. The sequence was collected from a woman between 18 and 29 years old with Graves' hyperthyroidism. The rearrangement uses TRBV12-3 or TRBV12-4 and TRBJ1-3; 9 bases fit TRBD1. Sequencing was carried out using blood. CDR3 nucleotides: TGTGCCAGCAGACAGGGACAGGGTGGGGACACCATATATTTT. Amino acid sequence: CASRQGQGGDTIYF.